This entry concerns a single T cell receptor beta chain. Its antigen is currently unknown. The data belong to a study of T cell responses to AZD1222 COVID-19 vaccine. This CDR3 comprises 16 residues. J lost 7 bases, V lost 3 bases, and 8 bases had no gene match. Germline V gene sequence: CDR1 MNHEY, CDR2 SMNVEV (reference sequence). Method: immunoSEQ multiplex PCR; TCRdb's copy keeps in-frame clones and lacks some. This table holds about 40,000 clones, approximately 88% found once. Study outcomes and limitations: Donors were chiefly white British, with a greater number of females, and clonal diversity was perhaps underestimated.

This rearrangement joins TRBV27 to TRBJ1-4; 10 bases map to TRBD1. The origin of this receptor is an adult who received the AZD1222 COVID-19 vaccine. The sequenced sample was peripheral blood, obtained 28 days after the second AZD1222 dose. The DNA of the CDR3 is TGTGCCAGCAGTTTGTCAAGGACAGGGGGGAGTGAAAAACTGTTTTTT. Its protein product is CASSLSRTGGSEKLFF.